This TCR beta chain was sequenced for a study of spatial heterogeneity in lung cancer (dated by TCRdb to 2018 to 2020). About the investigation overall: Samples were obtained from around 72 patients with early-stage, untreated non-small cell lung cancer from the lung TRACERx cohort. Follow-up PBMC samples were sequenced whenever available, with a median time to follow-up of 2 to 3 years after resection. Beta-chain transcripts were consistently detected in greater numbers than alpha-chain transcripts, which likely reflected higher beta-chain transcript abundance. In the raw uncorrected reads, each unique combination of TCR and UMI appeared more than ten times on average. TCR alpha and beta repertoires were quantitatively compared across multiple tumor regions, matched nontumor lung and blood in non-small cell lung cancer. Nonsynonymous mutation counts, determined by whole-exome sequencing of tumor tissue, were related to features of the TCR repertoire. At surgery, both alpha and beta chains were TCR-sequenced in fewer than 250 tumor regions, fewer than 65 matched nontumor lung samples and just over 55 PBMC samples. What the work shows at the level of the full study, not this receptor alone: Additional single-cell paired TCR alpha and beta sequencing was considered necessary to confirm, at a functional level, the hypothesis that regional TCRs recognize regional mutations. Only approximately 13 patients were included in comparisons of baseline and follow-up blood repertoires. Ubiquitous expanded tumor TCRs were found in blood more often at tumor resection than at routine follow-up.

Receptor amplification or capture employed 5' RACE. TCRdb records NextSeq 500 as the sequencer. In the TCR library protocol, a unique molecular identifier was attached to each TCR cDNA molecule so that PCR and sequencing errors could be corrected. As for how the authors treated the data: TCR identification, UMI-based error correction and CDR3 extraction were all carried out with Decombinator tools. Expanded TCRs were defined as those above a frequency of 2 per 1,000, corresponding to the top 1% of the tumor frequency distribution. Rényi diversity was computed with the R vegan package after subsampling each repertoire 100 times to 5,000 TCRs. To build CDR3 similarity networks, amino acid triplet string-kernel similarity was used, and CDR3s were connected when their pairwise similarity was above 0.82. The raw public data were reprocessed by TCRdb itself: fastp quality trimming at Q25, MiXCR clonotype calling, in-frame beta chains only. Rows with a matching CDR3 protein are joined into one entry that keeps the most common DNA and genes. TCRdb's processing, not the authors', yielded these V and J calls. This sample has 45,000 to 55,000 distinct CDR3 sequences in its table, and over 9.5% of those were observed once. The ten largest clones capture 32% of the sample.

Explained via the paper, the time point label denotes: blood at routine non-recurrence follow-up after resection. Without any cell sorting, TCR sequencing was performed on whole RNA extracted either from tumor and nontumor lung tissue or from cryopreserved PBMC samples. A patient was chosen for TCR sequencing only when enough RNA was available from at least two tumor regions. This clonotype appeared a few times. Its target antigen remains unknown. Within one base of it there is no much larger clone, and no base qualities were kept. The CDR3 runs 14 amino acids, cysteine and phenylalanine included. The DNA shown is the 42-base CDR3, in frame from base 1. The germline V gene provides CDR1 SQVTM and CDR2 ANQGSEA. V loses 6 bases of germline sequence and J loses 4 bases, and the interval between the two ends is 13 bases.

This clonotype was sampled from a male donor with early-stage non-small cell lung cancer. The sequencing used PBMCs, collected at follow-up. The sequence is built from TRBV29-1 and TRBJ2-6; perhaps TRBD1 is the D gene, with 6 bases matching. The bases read TGCAGCGTAACAGGGAGCTCCGGGGCCAACGTCCTGACTTTC. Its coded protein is CSVTGSSGANVLTF. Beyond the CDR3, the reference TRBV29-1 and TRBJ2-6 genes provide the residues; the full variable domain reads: SAVISQKPSRDICQRGTSLTIQCQVDSQVTMMFWYRQQPGQSLTLIATANQGSEATYESGFVIDKFPISRPNLTFSTLTVSNMSPEDSSIYLCSVTGSSGANVLTFGAGSRLTVL.